Here is one TCR beta chain with its context. Its antigen is unidentified. TCRdb's copy holds only in-frame clones and misses some; the assay was immunoSEQ multiplex PCR. The data contain 65,000 to 75,000 clones, around 87% of them singletons. This entry belongs to a study of OX40 agonist ivuxolimab in advanced cancers. On the study more broadly: Patients were infused with ivuxolimab every 2 weeks at 0.01 to 10 mg/kg. Three patients, one with hepatocellular carcinoma and two with cutaneous melanoma, responded partially. Study findings and constraints: Low normalized T-cell clonal expansion was also seen in some nonresponders. Near-lowest levels of clonal expansion characterized partial responders at 0.1-3.0 mg/kg.

Germline CDR1 and CDR2: SQVTM and ANQGSEA. The CDR3 is made up of 14 amino acids. V dropped 4 bases and J dropped 4 bases, with 16 bases sitting between them. The sample in question was CD4+ or CD8+ T cells sorted from blood, obtained in a trial of the OX40 agonist ivuxolimab. The sequence derives from an adult with an advanced solid tumor such as melanoma, head and neck, liver or kidney cancer. V usage is TRBV29-1 and J usage is TRBJ2-5, with D possibly being TRBD1 or TRBD2 (5 bases each). The CDR3 region has the DNA TGCAGCGTTGCTGGGACGGAATATGGAGAGACCCAGTACTTC. It encodes CSVAGTEYGETQYF.